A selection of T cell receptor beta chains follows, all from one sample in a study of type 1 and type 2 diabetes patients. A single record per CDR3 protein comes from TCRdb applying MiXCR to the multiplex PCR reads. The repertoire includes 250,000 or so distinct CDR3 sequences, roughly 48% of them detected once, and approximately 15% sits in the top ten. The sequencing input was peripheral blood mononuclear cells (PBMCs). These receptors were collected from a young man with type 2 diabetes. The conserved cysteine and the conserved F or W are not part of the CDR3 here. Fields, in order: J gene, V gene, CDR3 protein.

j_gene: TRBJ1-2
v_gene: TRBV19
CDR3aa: ASSEGQGFGYT

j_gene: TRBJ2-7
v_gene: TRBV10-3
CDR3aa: AISESSQGRV

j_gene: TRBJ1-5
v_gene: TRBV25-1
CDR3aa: ASSAVDSNQPQH

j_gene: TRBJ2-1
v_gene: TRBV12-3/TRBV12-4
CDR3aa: ASSFEGYNEQF

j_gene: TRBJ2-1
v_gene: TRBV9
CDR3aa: ASMGGSYNEQF

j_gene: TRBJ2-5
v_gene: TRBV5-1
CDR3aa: ASSLGTGPQETQY

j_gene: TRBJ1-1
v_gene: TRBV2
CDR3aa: ASSTSHDRVGTEAF

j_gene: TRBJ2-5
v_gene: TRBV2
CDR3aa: ASSAQGLAGIGEETQY

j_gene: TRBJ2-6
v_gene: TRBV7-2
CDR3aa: ASSLRATSGANVLT

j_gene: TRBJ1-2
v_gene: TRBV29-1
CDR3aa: SVEARQGGGKNYGYT

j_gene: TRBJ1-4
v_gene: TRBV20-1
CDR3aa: SARVGGEKLF

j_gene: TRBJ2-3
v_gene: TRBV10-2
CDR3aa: ASSEFATDTQY

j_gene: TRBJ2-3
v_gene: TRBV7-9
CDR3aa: ASSTRSAEGDTQY